This is a list of T cell receptor beta chains from one sample in a study of T cells in Graves' hyperthyroidism and ophthalmopathy. TCRdb fed the multiplex PCR reads into MiXCR, producing one record per CDR3 protein. The table has hundreds of thousands of distinct CDR3 sequences, roughly a sixth seen once. Sequenced sample: blood. These receptors all come from a woman aged 18-30 years with Graves' ophthalmopathy. The CDR3 runs from the conserved cysteine through the conserved F or W. Each record gives: J gene, clone size, D gene, V gene, CDR3 DNA, CDR3 protein. D genes are given only for firm matches. Clone size is not always given. Where it is, it says once, few, many or a class for expanded clones.

>TRBJ1-5|.|.|TRBV19
TGTGCCAGTAGTTACGACAGAAGGCCCAATCAGCCCCAGCATTTT
CASSYDRRPNQPQHF
>TRBJ2-1|many|TRBD1|TRBV2
TGTGCCAGCACAGGGGGCGCCTACAATGAGCAGTTCTTC
CASTGGAYNEQFF
>TRBJ2-3|few|TRBD2|TRBV4-2
TGTGCCAGCAGCCCCCATAGCGGGATAGCAGATACGCAGTATTTT
CASSPHSGIADTQYF
>TRBJ2-5|many|TRBD1|TRBV28
TGTGCCAGCCTCCCGGGACAGGTTTTTCAAGAGACCCAGTACTTC
CASLPGQVFQETQYF
>TRBJ2-7|many|.|TRBV12-3/TRBV12-4
TGTGCCAGCAGTTTAGCTCCGGGAGCCTACGAGCAGTACTTC
CASSLAPGAYEQYF
>TRBJ2-1|many|.|TRBV10-3
TGTGCCATCAGTGAGTCGCGACTATGGCATGAGCAGTTCTTC
CAISESRLWHEQFF
>TRBJ2-2|many|TRBD2|TRBV11-3
TGTGCCAGCAGCTTACTAGCGGGGGGGTACACCGGGGAGCTGTTTTTT
CASSLLAGGYTGELFF
>TRBJ2-3|many|.|TRBV5-1
TGCGCCAGCAGATTTCAACCGGGACGCGCGGAAGATACGCAGTATTTT
CASRFQPGRAEDTQYF
>TRBJ1-5|.|.|TRBV14
TGTGCCAGCAGCCAAGACGTGGGCCAGCCCCAGCATTTT
CASSQDVGQPQHF
>TRBJ2-1|many|TRBD2|TRBV15
TGTGCCACCAGCAGAGACCCTGGCCTAGCGGGGTACAATGAGCAGTTCTTC
CATSRDPGLAGYNEQFF
>TRBJ2-1|.|.|TRBV2
TGTGCCAGCAGTGAAGGTGCCGGATTTTACAATGAGCAGTTCTTC
CASSEGAGFYNEQFF
>TRBJ1-4|many|TRBD1|TRBV7-2
TGTGCCAGCAGTTCAGTGACAGGGGCGGTTGGAGAAAAACTGTTTTTT
CASSSVTGAVGEKLFF
>TRBJ2-7|many|.|TRBV19
TGTGCCAGTAGTATAACCGGGAGCTCCTACGAGCAGTACTTC
CASSITGSSYEQYF
>TRBJ2-1|many|TRBD2|TRBV30
TGTGCCTGGACTCTCGGGGGGGCCTACAATGAGCAGTTCTTC
CAWTLGGAYNEQFF
>TRBJ1-3|few|TRBD1|TRBV6-6
TGTGCCAGCAGTTACGAGGGGACAGGGAGCGGAAACACCATATATTTT
CASSYEGTGSGNTIYF
>TRBJ2-7|.|TRBD1|TRBV3-1
TGTGCCAGCAGCCACAACAGGGGCTCCTACGAGCAGTACTTC
CASSHNRGSYEQYF
>TRBJ2-5|.|TRBD1|TRBV5-1
TGCGCCAGCAGCCTTATGGGACAGGGCAGGGAAGAGACCCAGTACTTC
CASSLMGQGREETQYF
>TRBJ1-2|many|TRBD1|TRBV18
TGTGCCAGCTCACCAAGGACAGGTGTCTATGGCTACACCTTC
CASSPRTGVYGYTF
>TRBJ1-6|.|.|TRBV7-8
TGTGCCAGCAACTTAGAGGTCCCCCCGGGTGTGCCCCTCTACTTT
CASNLEVPPGVPLYF
>TRBJ2-1|many|TRBD2|TRBV7-3
TGTGCCAGCAGCTTCGGCGGGGGGGACAATGAGCAGTTCTTC
CASSFGGGDNEQFF
>TRBJ1-3|many|.|TRBV2
TGTGCCAGCAGTGTAAGCTCTGGAAACACCATATATTTT
CASSVSSGNTIYF
>TRBJ2-5|few|.|TRBV3-1
TGTGCCAGCAGCCAAGATCGGGCTAACGAAGAGACCCAGTACTTC
CASSQDRANEETQYF
>TRBJ2-7|many|TRBD2|TRBV7-9
TGTGCCAGCAGCAAGGGACTAGCGGAGCCCAAAGCCTACGAGCAGTACTTC
CASSKGLAEPKAYEQYF
>TRBJ2-5|many|.|TRBV12-3/TRBV12-4
TGTGCCAGCAGTTCGGGGACCCGGGAGACCCAGTACTTC
CASSSGTRETQYF
>TRBJ2-1|many|TRBD1|TRBV7-2
TGTGCCAGCAGCCCCCGGGACAGGGGTATCTCCCATGAGCAGTTCTTC
CASSPRDRGISHEQFF
>TRBJ2-1|.|TRBD2|TRBV4-1
TGCGCCAGCAGCCAAGTCCCTAGCGGGAGTTATGAGCAGTTCTTC
CASSQVPSGSYEQFF
>TRBJ2-1|many|.|TRBV3-1
TGTGCCAGCAGCCAAGGGGCGGCCAATGAGCAGTTCTTC
CASSQGAANEQFF
>TRBJ2-5|many|.|TRBV12-3/TRBV12-4
TGTGCCAGCAGTTTTACGGTTGGGGGCGTAGAGACCCAGTACTTC
CASSFTVGGVETQYF
>TRBJ2-1|many|.|TRBV3-1
TGTGCCAGCAGCCAATCAAGGGGGTTTGAGCAGTTCTTC
CASSQSRGFEQFF
>TRBJ2-7|many|.|TRBV5-1
TGCGCCAGCAGCTACGGACAGCCTCGCGAGCAGTACTTC
CASSYGQPREQYF
>TRBJ1-6|.|.|TRBV20-1
TGCAGTGCTAGGGAGAGCTCCTATAATTCACCCCTCCACTTT
CSARESSYNSPLHF
>TRBJ2-3|.|TRBD2|TRBV20-1
TGCAGTGCTAGAGTACTAGCGGGAGGCACAGATACGCAGTATTTT
CSARVLAGGTDTQYF
>TRBJ2-5|many|.|TRBV6-1
TGTGCCAGCAGTGAAGGGGGGGAGACCCAGTACTTC
CASSEGGETQYF